This T cell receptor (beta chain) stems from a study of T cells in Graves' hyperthyroidism and ophthalmopathy. Study-level information: Before treatment of any kind, peripheral blood was taken at initial diagnosis.

For ophthalmopathy patients, the Clinical Activity Score was at least 3 and the NOSPECS grade at least 4; duration was under 3 months. Findings of the study overall: Blood also showed most of the thyroid clonotypes that were expanded above 0.001. A 13 V-J signature model discriminated ophthalmopathy versus stable hyperthyroidism.

The CDR3 has 18 amino acids. The V and J ends lost 4 bases and 0 bases respectively, with 18 bases between them. The germline V gene has CDR1 MDHEN and CDR2 SYDVKM. This clonotype has ten or more counts. The antigen is not known. TCR beta CDR3 region amplification was performed from RNA transcripts. First-round RT-PCR with HTBI primers amplified the TCR CDR3 region. TCRdb reanalysed the multiplex PCR reads using MiXCR and keeps one entry per CDR3 protein. Of 500,000 to 800,000 distinct CDR3 sequences listed, about 15% were seen once; the top ten hold approximately 12%. This sequence joins TRBV28 and TRBJ1-4; tentatively, D is TRBD1 (6 bases). The sequence was collected from a woman between 45 and 60 years old with Graves' ophthalmopathy. The sample consisted of blood. In nucleotides, the CDR3 is TGTGCCAGCAGTTCCTTAACACTCCAGGGGACAACTAATGAAAAACTGTTTTTT. Protein sequence: CASSSLTLQGTTNEKLFF.